Below, 18 T cell receptor beta chains from the same sample are listed, as sequenced in a study of T-cell reconstitution after alpha-beta-depleted transplantation in children. It was with unique molecular identifiers that the TCRbeta library was prepared. TCRdb recomputed calls from the PCR reads with MiXCR, one row per CDR3 protein. The repertoire holds about 420,000 distinct CDR3 sequences, approximately 10% seen once, with roughly 5.1% in the top ten. This material consisted of PBMCs from the stem cell graft donor, taken from the stem cell graft. These receptors originate from a human donor who donated a stem cell graft to a child with acute myeloid leukemia.

This clonotype has a count of ten or more. The V and J genes are TRBV29-1 and TRBJ2-7; 10 bases map to TRBD1. CDR1 and CDR2 (germline): SQVTM, ANQGSEA. The CDR3 covers 12 residues. After removal of 7 bases from V and 6 bases from J, the junction contained 6 bases not matched to a gene. The CDR3: CSAGTGVAEQYF. As DNA, the CDR3 is TGCAGCGCCGGGACAGGGGTTGCCGAGCAGTACTTC.

This clonotype has at least ten counts. J is TRBJ1-2 and V is TRBV5-1; D uncertain. CDR3 length: 15 amino acids. The germline CDR1 and CDR2 sequences are SGHRS and YFSETQ. V lost 4 bases to trimming and J lost 7 bases, with 20 bases between them. CDR3 nucleotide sequence: TGCGCCAGCAGCGCAATGTTGGGAAGGGAGACTGGCTACACCTTC. The encoded protein is CASSAMLGRETGYTF.

V and J are TRBV20-1 and TRBJ2-3; D uncertain. Trimming left V 0 bases short and J 12 bases short, with 19 bases between. The length of the CDR3 is 14 residues. Germline V gene data show CDR1 as DFQATT and CDR2 as SNEGSKA (reference sequence). This chain's CDR3 is CSARDRPQDQSQYF. In nucleotides, the CDR3 is TGCAGTGCTAGAGATCGACCCCAGGACCAGTCACAGTATTTT.

There are a few counts of this clonotype. This sequence joins TRBV12-3 or TRBV12-4 and TRBJ2-2; TRBD2 is a possible D gene (5 bases). The length of the CDR3 is 15 residues. Trimming stripped 1 base from V and 4 bases from J, with 10 bases between. In DNA form, the CDR3 reads TGTGCCAGCAGTTTAGGGGCGGCGGGCACCGGGGAGCTGTTTTTT. It encodes CASSLGAAGTGELFF.

This clonotype was detected a few times. The V gene is TRBV6-4, the J gene TRBJ1-1; the match to TRBD1 covers 9 bases. The CDR3 has 13 residues. CDR1 and CDR2 (germline): MRHNA, SNTAGT. V gave up 3 bases and J gave up 10 bases; unmatched junction bases: 6. CDR3 nucleotides: TGTGCCAGCAGTGATAGGGGGACAGGGCGAGCTTTCTTT. Translation: CASSDRGTGRAFF.

V is TRBV12-3 or TRBV12-4 and J is TRBJ1-5, with 7 bases matching TRBD1. J gave up 3 bases and V 5 bases, and 7 bases lay outside the gene matches. The length of the CDR3 is 15 residues. CDR3 DNA: TGTGCCAGCAGTCAAGACAGGGTTACCAATCAGCCCCAGCATTTT. It codes for CASSQDRVTNQPQHF.

This clonotype has more than one count but fewer than ten. V gene TRBV7-8 combines with J gene TRBJ2-1, with 10 bases lining up with TRBD1. Germline V CDR1 and CDR2: SGHVS, FQNEAQ. The V gene end was trimmed by 4 bases and the J gene end by 7 bases; junction bases not matched to a gene: 22. This CDR3 contains 20 residues. CDR3 residues: CASSSGTGTGALKRRNEQFF. CDR3 coding DNA: TGTGCCAGCAGCTCCGGAACCGGGACAGGGGCGTTAAAGCGACGGAATGAGCAGTTCTTC.

This chain joins TRBV4-2 and TRBJ1-6; possible D gene TRBD1, 5 bases. Germline V CDR1 and CDR2: LGHNA, YNFKEQ. Trimming left V 2 bases short and J 7 bases short, with 12 bases between. This CDR3 has 15 residues. CDR3 sequence reads: CASSQNRDLNSPLHF. CDR3 in DNA: TGTGCCAGCAGCCAAAACCGGGACCTCAATTCACCCCTCCACTTT.

This clonotype has a handful of counts. The chain uses TRBV20-1 and TRBJ1-6; 11 bases align to TRBD1. The CDR3 consists of 14 residues. Germline V CDR1 and CDR2: DFQATT, SNEGSKA (reference sequence). The J segment lost 7 bases and the V segment lost 5 bases, leaving 4 bases of the junction unmatched. The CDR3 here is CSAHRTGGNSPLHF. The CDR3 bases are TGCAGTGCTCACAGGACAGGGGGCAATTCACCCCTCCACTTT.

This clonotype was seen many times. The genes are TRBV5-1 and TRBJ1-1, with TRBD1 matching over 7 bases. The germline CDR1 and CDR2 sequences are SGHRS and YFSETQ. Trimming cost V 4 bases and J 3 bases; bases outside gene matches: 9. The CDR3 extends over 15 amino acids. CDR3 bases: TGCGCCAGCAGCGCCCTAGGGGGCGCGGACACTGAAGCTTTCTTT. The encoded protein is CASSALGGADTEAFF. The complete variable domain, with remaining parts taken from reference TRBV5-1 and TRBJ1-1, reads KAGVTQTPRYLIKTRGQQVTLSCSPISGHRSVSWYQQTPGQGLQFLFEYFSETQRNKGNFPGRFSGRQFSNSRSEMNVSTLELGDSALYLCASSALGGADTEAFFGQGTRLTVV.

The chain joins TRBV27 to TRBJ1-4; the D is unclear. Trimming cost V 7 bases and J 0 bases, with 9 bases left between them. CDR1 MNHEY and CDR2 SMNVEV come from the germline V gene (reference sequence). The CDR3 spans 14 residues. The CDR3 DNA is TGTGCCAGCAAGCGACCGTCAACTAATGAAAAACTGTTTTTT. Translated, it gives CASKRPSTNEKLFF. Full variable domain (remainder filled in from reference TRBV27 and TRBJ1-4): EAQVTQNPRYLITVTGKKLTVTCSQNMNHEYMSWYRQDPGLGLRQIYYSMNVEVTDKGDVPEGYKVSRKEKRNFPLILESPSPNQTSLYFCASKRPSTNEKLFFGSGTQLSVL.

This clonotype has a handful of counts. The chain combines TRBV4-1 with TRBJ1-5; 9 bases agree with TRBD1. CDR3 length: 16 amino acids. The ends lost 1 base at V and 6 bases at J; junction bases unmatched: 7. Germline assignment: CDR1 MGHRA and CDR2 YSYEKL. CDR3 in DNA: TGCGCCAGCAGCCAAGCTTGGAGACAGGGGGTTCAGCCCCAGCATTTT. This codes for CASSQAWRQGVQPQHF.

This clonotype was detected a few times. This chain connects TRBV29-1 to TRBJ2-2; TRBD1 agrees at 7 bases. J lost 4 bases, V lost 2 bases, and 10 bases had no gene match. This CDR3 contains 16 residues. Germline CDR1 reads SQVTM; CDR2 reads ANQGSEA. CDR3 DNA: TGCAGCGTTGAACTTCTTCGACAGGGTGTCACCGGGGAGCTGTTTTTT. Translation: CSVELLRQGVTGELFF.

On this clonotype itself: A clone one base away is much larger, so this may be a read error. The chain joins TRBV5-1 to TRBJ2-2; D perhaps matches TRBD1 (5 bases). The CDR3 sequence is 15 residues long. Germline CDR1 SGHRS, CDR2 YFSETQ. Trimming cost V 4 bases and J 4 bases, with 14 bases left between them. CDR3 bases: TGCGCCAGCAGCCCCGTCAGGGATCGCACCGGGGAGCTGTTTTTT. This gives the protein CASSPVRDRTGELFF.

This clonotype was observed at least ten times. The chain employs TRBV12-3 or TRBV12-4 and TRBJ2-5; D gene ambiguous. V gave up 5 bases and J gave up 4 bases, with 8 bases separating them. CDR3 length equals 12 residues. The CDR3 is CASSPSGETQYF. The DNA of the CDR3 is TGTGCCAGCAGTCCCTCCGGAGAGACCCAGTACTTC.

In its sample, this clonotype was seen a few times. The chain employs TRBV20-1 and TRBJ1-1, with unresolved D. V was cut by 8 bases and J by 0 bases, with 7 bases left in between. The CDR3 spans 11 residues. CDR1 and CDR2 (germline): DFQATT, SNEGSKA (reference sequence). The CDR3 protein is CSSLMNTEAFF. The DNA of the CDR3 is TGCAGTTCCTTGATGAACACTGAAGCTTTCTTT.

This clonotype was detected many times. V is TRBV5-1 and J is TRBJ1-4; D is uncertain. CDR1 is SGHRS and CDR2 is YFSETQ in the germline V gene. CDR3 length: 12 residues. Trimming took off 4 bases at V and 7 bases at J, with 8 bases between the two ends. The CDR3 DNA sequence: TGCGCCAGCAGCCTGATGGGTGAAAAACTGTTTTTT. Translating it yields CASSLMGEKLFF.

This clonotype occurred many times. The chain is built from TRBV29-1 and TRBJ1-2, with 9 bases matching TRBD1. CDR1 and CDR2 (germline): SQVTM, ANQGSEA. Trimming took 4 bases from V and 7 from J; bases not matched to a gene: 10. There are 14 residues in the CDR3. The CDR3 loop is CSVAGAGQGPGYTF. The CDR3 DNA follows: TGCAGCGTTGCAGGTGCAGGACAGGGGCCTGGCTACACCTTC.